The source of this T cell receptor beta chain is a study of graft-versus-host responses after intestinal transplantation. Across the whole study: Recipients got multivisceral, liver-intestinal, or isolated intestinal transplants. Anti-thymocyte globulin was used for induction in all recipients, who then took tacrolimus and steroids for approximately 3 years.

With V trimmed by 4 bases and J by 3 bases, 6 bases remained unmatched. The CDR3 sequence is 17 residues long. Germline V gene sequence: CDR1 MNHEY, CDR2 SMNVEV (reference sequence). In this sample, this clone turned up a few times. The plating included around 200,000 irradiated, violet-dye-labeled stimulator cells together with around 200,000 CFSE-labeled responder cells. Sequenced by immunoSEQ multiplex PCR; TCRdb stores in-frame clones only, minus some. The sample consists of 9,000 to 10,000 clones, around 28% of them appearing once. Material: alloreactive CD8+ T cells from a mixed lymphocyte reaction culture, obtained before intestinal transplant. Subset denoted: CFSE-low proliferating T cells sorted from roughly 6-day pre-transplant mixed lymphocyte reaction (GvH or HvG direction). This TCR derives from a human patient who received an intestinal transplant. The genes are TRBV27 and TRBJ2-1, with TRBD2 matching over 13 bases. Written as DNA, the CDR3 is TGTGCCAGCAGTTCCCCCTGGACTAGCGGGGGCTACAATGAGCAGTTCTTC. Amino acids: CASSSPWTSGGYNEQFF.